The 7 T cell receptor beta chains below come from one sample, sequenced in a study of OX40 agonist ivuxolimab in advanced cancers. The data were produced by immunoSEQ multiplex PCR, yet TCRdb's version contains in-frame clones alone and is incomplete. The profile covers just under 100,000 clones, with approximately 93% appearing a single time and about 0.19% taken by the ten largest. Sequencing was performed on CD4+ or CD8+ T cells sorted from blood, taken in a trial of the OX40 agonist ivuxolimab. These receptors all stem from an adult with an advanced solid tumor such as melanoma, head and neck, liver or kidney cancer.

This clone has just one count. This chain links TRBV19 with TRBJ2-7; TRBD2 aligns across 9 bases. After removal of 3 bases from V and 0 bases from J, the junction contained 3 bases not matched to a gene. The CDR3 contains 15 residues. CDR1 and CDR2 (germline): LNHDA, SQIVND (reference sequence). This chain's CDR3 is CASSILAGSSYEQYF. CDR3 nucleotide sequence: TGTGCCAGTAGTATCCTAGCGGGGTCCTCCTACGAGCAGTACTTC.

V gene TRBV6-1 combines with J gene TRBJ1-2; D not resolved. CDR1 and CDR2 (germline): MNHNS, SASEGT. V lost 7 bases and J 0 bases, leaving 9 bases between the germline ends. The CDR3 covers 13 residues. The CDR3 region is CASTLYPNYGYTF. In DNA, the CDR3 is TGTGCCAGCACCTTATACCCTAACTATGGCTACACCTTC.

The rearrangement joins TRBV11-1 to TRBJ2-7; D is possibly TRBD2 (6 bases). The CDR3 totals 16 residues. Germline V gene lookup returns CDR1 SGHAT and CDR2 FQDESV (reference sequence). Trimming removed 5 bases from V and 0 bases from J, with 17 bases in between. CDR3 sequence reads: CASSAPEAGSSYEQYF. As DNA, the CDR3 is TGTGCCAGCAGCGCGCCGGAGGCCGGGAGCTCCTACGAGCAGTACTTC.

V gene TRBV2 combines with J gene TRBJ1-1; D is possibly TRBD1 (5 bases). Germline V lookup: CDR1 SNHLY, CDR2 FYNNEI. V lost 6 bases and J lost 2, with 10 bases in between. The CDR3 is 13 residues long. CDR3 bases: TGTGCCAGCAGGGATACAGGTAACACTGAAGCTTTCTTT. It specifies CASRDTGNTEAFF.

A single count supports this clone. The V and J genes are TRBV6-5 and TRBJ1-1; TRBD1 agrees at 7 bases. Per the germline V gene, CDR1 is MNHEY and CDR2 is SVGAGI. The V segment lost 2 bases and the J segment 5 bases; nucleotides outside the gene matches: 8. This CDR3 has 15 amino acids. CDR3 loop: CASSYDREGRTEAFF. In DNA, the CDR3 is TGTGCCAGCAGTTACGACAGGGAAGGAAGGACTGAAGCTTTCTTT.

The chain recombines TRBV9 with TRBJ2-3; the D call may be TRBD1 or TRBD2 (5 bases each). Trimming cost V 0 bases and J 1 base, with 18 bases left between them. CDR1 SGDLS and CDR2 YYNGEE come from the germline V gene. The CDR3 spans 18 residues. The CDR3 reads CASSVGAVGTYGTDTQYF. The CDR3 DNA reads TGTGCCAGCAGCGTAGGGGCCGTAGGGACGTATGGCACAGATACGCAGTATTTT. The full variable domain, with the rest looked up from reference TRBV9 and TRBJ2-3, is DSGVTQTPKHLITATGQRVTLRCSPRSGDLSVYWYQQSLDQGLQFLIQYYNGEERAKGNILERFSAQQFPDLHSELNLSSLELGDSALYFCASSVGAVGTYGTDTQYFGPGTRLTVL.

The rearrangement links TRBV29-1 to TRBJ1-1; a possible D gene is TRBD1 (6 bases). From germline, CDR1 is SQVTM and CDR2 ANQGSEA. The CDR3 extends over 13 amino acids. Deletions cut 6 bases from V and 4 bases from J, with 15 bases between. The DNA of the CDR3 is TGCAGCGTGACCACAGGGAGGATCACTGAAGCTTTCTTT. As protein: CSVTTGRITEAFF.